This TCR beta chain is from a study of cytomegalovirus exposure and HLA in healthy donors. Details on this clone: Its target is unknown.

PCR involved 60 Vbeta and 13 Jbeta primers. Sequenced by immunoSEQ multiplex PCR; TCRdb stores in-frame clones only, minus some. Altogether around 100,000 clones are present, 80% to 85% being singletons, with the ten largest covering approximately 23%. General study points: Reportedly, a later analysis found an Asian-associated ancestry cluster had fewer N-insertions than the approximately 670-donor mean. Prior analysis indicated that the majority of TCR beta V segments exhibited productivity approximately 87% or approximately 30% of the time. One variant, a missense change in DCLRE1C, was linked in a later analysis to TCR beta V- and J-gene trimming.

The length of the CDR3 is 18 residues. V was clipped by 7 bases and J by 3 bases; unmatched bases: 18. CDR1 is SGHDT, CDR2 YYEEEE, per germline. As for the donors, each was a healthy bone marrow donor. The receptor comes from a man aged 25-40 years in good health and CMV-seropositive. The sample consisted of PBMCs. This chain uses TRBV5-6 with TRBJ2-3; 9 bases are a match to TRBD1. The CDR3: CASEPGTGIIVETDTQYF. The DNA for the CDR3 is TGTGCCAGCGAACCCGGGACAGGGATAATTGTAGAAACAGATACGCAGTATTTT.